The 2 T cell receptor beta chains presented below share a single source sample, sequenced in a study of T cells in Graves' hyperthyroidism and ophthalmopathy. It was RNA transcripts that yielded the amplified TCR beta CDR3 regions. The HTBI primer set drove a first-round RT-PCR of the TCR CDR3. Via MiXCR, TCRdb re-called the multiplex PCR reads, giving one row per CDR3 protein. The data show over 500,000 distinct CDR3 sequences, 12% to 15% seen once. The specimen was blood. The receptor source for this set is a woman in her thirties or forties with Graves' hyperthyroidism.

This clonotype was observed a handful of times. The chain links TRBV27 to TRBJ2-1, with a possible D match to TRBD2 (6 bases). This CDR3 region has 15 residues. Trimming shortened V by 2 bases and J by 2 bases, and 10 bases separated the two germline ends. Germline CDR1 MNHEY, CDR2 SMNVEV (reference sequence). The CDR3 DNA follows: TGTGCCAGCAGTTTAGAAGGGGAGGCCTACAATGAGCAGTTCTTC. This encodes CASSLEGEAYNEQFF.

Many counts were recorded for this clonotype. V usage is TRBV10-1 and J usage is TRBJ2-2, with D possibly matching TRBD1 (5 bases). CDR1 and CDR2 (germline): WNHNN, SYGVQD (reference sequence). Trimming pared 6 bases from V and 4 bases from J, leaving 12 bases between. The CDR3 runs 14 residues. In DNA form, the CDR3 reads TGCGCCAGCAGGGAAGGACAAGTCACCGGGGAGCTGTTTTTT. Translating gives CASREGQVTGELFF.